This TCR beta chain originates from a study of blood T cell repertoires in COVID-19. The CDR3 length is 15 residues. V lost 4 bases to trimming and J lost 7 bases; unmatched junction nucleotides: 10. Germline loops: CDR1 SGHRS, CDR2 YFSETQ. Only in-frame clones appear in the TCRdb table, and some are missing; sequencing was by immunoSEQ multiplex PCR. The data contain 310,000 or so clones, 90% of them singletons. The TCR sequence derives from a woman aged 18-29 years with acute COVID-19. Sequencing was performed on PBMCs or T cells enriched from blood (not recorded which). V and J are TRBV5-1 and TRBJ2-2; 7 positions match TRBD1. Here the CDR3 reads CASSLDRAPGGELFF. The CDR3 bases are TGCGCCAGCAGCCTTGACAGGGCTCCGGGCGGGGAGCTGTTTTTT.